These 23 T cell receptor beta chains originate from one sample sequenced in a study of T cells after posttransplantation cyclophosphamide. The naive gate required viable CD3+CD4+ or CD3+CD8+ cells with CCR7+CD45RA+CD45RO-CD95-CD27+CD28+ phenotype. The protocol was immunoSEQ multiplex PCR, while the TCRdb copy is restricted to in-frame clones and leaves out a portion. Of 25,000 to 35,000 clones listed, about 93% were seen once; the top ten hold roughly 0.23%. Sequenced material: naive CD4+ T cells sorted from PBMCs. The source of these receptors is a woman aged 60-75 years in good health, CMV-negative, and a related stem cell transplant donor.

CDR3 DNA sequence: TGTGCCAGCAGCTTAATGAGCGGGGTTCGCACCGGGGAGCTGTTTTTT. It specifies CASSLMSGVRTGELFF. The chain is built from TRBV7-3 and TRBJ2-2, with 7 bases matching TRBD2. The trim removed 1 base at V and 4 bases at J, leaving 6 bases unmatched. This CDR3 region has 16 residues. Germline CDR1 reads SGHTA; CDR2 reads FQGTGA.

The genes are TRBV28 and TRBJ1-2; D not resolved. V dropped 6 bases and J dropped 10 bases, with 12 bases sitting between them. The CDR3 extends over 11 amino acids. Germline-derived CDR1 and CDR2 are MDHEN and SYDVKM. The CDR3 here is CASSNPGSYTF. The CDR3 DNA follows: TGTGCCAGCAGCAACCCCGGGTCCTACACCTTC.

The chain employs TRBV5-1 and TRBJ2-2; 15 nucleotides line up with TRBD2. The CDR3 sequence is 17 residues long. CDR1 is SGHRS, CDR2 YFSETQ, per germline. Trimming at V came to 5 bases and at J to 3 bases, leaving 5 bases not matched to a gene. CDR3 protein: CASSRTSGGADTGELFF. CDR3 sequence (DNA): TGCGCCAGCAGTCGGACTAGCGGGGGGGCAGACACCGGGGAGCTGTTTTTT.

This chain links TRBV18 with TRBJ1-1; 7 bases are a match to TRBD1. After removal of 3 bases from V and 7 bases from J, the junction contained 5 bases not matched to a gene. CDR1 is KGHSH and CDR2 is LQKENI in the germline V gene. This CDR3 contains 13 residues. CDR3 nucleotides: TGTGCCAGCTCACCCAAGGACAGGAATGAAGCTTTCTTT. Amino acids: CASSPKDRNEAFF.

The genes are TRBV5-4 and TRBJ1-1; the match to TRBD1 covers 7 bases. J gave up 4 bases and V 5 bases, and 8 bases lay outside the gene matches. CDR3 size: 14 residues. The germline CDR1 and CDR2 sequences are SGHNT and YYREEE (reference sequence). The CDR3 is CASRDRDRTTEAFF. CDR3 nucleotides: TGTGCCAGCAGAGACAGGGATCGGACCACTGAAGCTTTCTTT.

The V gene is TRBV21-1, the J gene TRBJ1-6. TRBV21-1 is a pseudogene segment. This CDR3 is built from 16 residues. The CDR3 DNA reads as TGTGCCAGCAGCAAAGCGCACGGACGGGGGAACTCACCCCTCCACTTT. It translates to CASSKAHGRGNSPLHF.

This clone has just one count. The gene calls are TRBV6-6 and TRBJ1-5; unclear D gene. Trimming left V 6 bases short and J 0 bases short, with 9 bases between. Germline V CDR1 and CDR2: MNHNY, SVGAGI (reference sequence). The CDR3 sequence is 14 residues long. The CDR3 here is CASSPRLSNQPQHF. For the CDR3, the DNA is TGTGCCAGCAGCCCTAGACTTAGCAATCAGCCCCAGCATTTT.

The chain uses TRBV19 and TRBJ1-1; 7 nucleotides agree with TRBD1. The CDR3 is 17 residues long. Germline values: CDR1 LNHDA, CDR2 SQIVND (reference sequence). Trimming at V came to 6 bases and at J to 4 bases, leaving 17 bases not matched to a gene. The CDR3 protein is CASSLWGAGGRRTEAFF. In nucleotides, the CDR3 is TGTGCCAGTAGCCTTTGGGGGGCAGGGGGGCGTCGCACTGAAGCTTTCTTT.

In regard to this clone: Other DNA sequences within the sample encode an identical CDR3. This chain uses TRBV27 with TRBJ1-5; 8 nucleotides agree with TRBD1. V was clipped by 10 bases and J by 4 bases; unmatched bases: 9. CDR3 size: 14 residues. Germline V gives CDR1 MNHEY, CDR2 SMNVEV (reference sequence). The CDR3 protein is CATSDRGGNQPQHF. The CDR3 nucleotides read TGTGCCACCTCCGACAGGGGAGGTAATCAGCCCCAGCATTTT.

In the case of this clone: A junction boundary mismatches the germline segment, possibly from a read error. This specimen includes other DNA sequences encoding the same CDR3. CDR3 region: CAGWTGGRGYTF. The CDR3 nucleotides are TGCGCTGGGTGGACAGGGGGTCGTGGCTACACCTTC. J is TRBJ1-2 and V is TRBV28; 10 nucleotides match TRBD1. Germline CDR1 MDHEN, CDR2 SYDVKM. The CDR3 totals 12 residues.

This clone occurred once. The chain is built from TRBV4-2 and TRBJ1-5, with 8 bases identical to TRBD1. CDR1 is LGHNA, CDR2 YNFKEQ, per germline. This CDR3 spans 15 amino acids. The V segment lost 4 bases and the J segment 7 bases; nucleotides outside the gene matches: 9. The CDR3 nucleotides read TGTGCCAGCAGCCTACAGGACAGGGAGGACCAGCCCCAGCATTTT. It yields the protein CASSLQDREDQPQHF.

The chain employs TRBV6-6 and TRBJ1-6; no firm D call. The CDR3 covers 14 residues. Germline V gene lookup returns CDR1 MNHNY and CDR2 SVGAGI (reference sequence). The V and J ends lost 0 bases and 7 bases respectively, with 7 bases between them. The CDR3 reads CASSYSLENSPLHF. The CDR3 DNA is TGTGCCAGCAGTTACTCGTTAGAAAATTCACCCCTCCACTTT.

CDR3 residues: CSVVPDFREAFF. For the CDR3, the DNA is TGCAGCGTTGTTCCGGACTTCAGAGAGGCTTTCTTT. The chain recombines TRBV29-1 with TRBJ1-1, with unresolved D. Trimming pared 4 bases from V and 11 bases from J, leaving 17 bases between. The CDR3 is made up of 12 amino acids. Looked up from germline, CDR1 is SQVTM and CDR2 is ANQGSEA.

This sequence joins TRBV6-1 and TRBJ1-4, with D possibly TRBD1 on 6 matching bases. Looked up from germline, CDR1 is MNHNS and CDR2 is SASEGT. The CDR3 sequence is 16 residues long. The V end lost 2 bases, the J end lost 6 bases, and 16 bases lay between the germline ends. CDR3 nucleotides: TGTGCCAGCAGTGAACAGTACAGGGTATCGTATGAAAAACTGTTTTTT. It codes for CASSEQYRVSYEKLFF.

The chain uses TRBV11-2 and TRBJ2-5, with a tentative D call TRBD1 (5 bases). Per the germline V gene, CDR1 is SGHAT and CDR2 is FQNNGV. CDR3 length: 14 amino acids. V was clipped by 1 base and J by 0 bases, with 6 bases between them. The CDR3 DNA sequence: TGTGCCAGCAGCTTAGGACAGAACCAAGAGACCCAGTACTTC. This gives the protein CASSLGQNQETQYF. Complete variable domain (other parts from reference TRBV11-2 and TRBJ2-5): EAGVAQSPRYKIIEKRQSVAFWCNPISGHATLYWYQQILGQGPKLLIQFQNNGVVDDSQLPKDRFSAERLKGVDSTLKIQPAKLEDSAVYLCASSLGQNQETQYFGPGTRLLVL.

This chain links TRBV7-9 with TRBJ2-7, with 7 bases matching TRBD1. The V and J ends lost 3 bases and 6 bases, in that order; junction bases with no gene match: 8. This CDR3 comprises 14 residues. Germline V gene lookup returns CDR1 SEHNR and CDR2 FQNEAQ (reference sequence). The CDR3 DNA reads as TGTGCCAGCAGCTTTATAGGGGGCGTAGGCGAGCAGTACTTC. Protein sequence: CASSFIGGVGEQYF.

This clone was found once. The V call is TRBV30, the J call TRBJ2-3; D is uncertain. CDR1 GTSNPN and CDR2 SVGIG come from the germline V gene (reference sequence). The CDR3 is made up of 12 amino acids. V lost 0 bases to trimming and J lost 4 bases, with 5 bases between them. DNA for the CDR3: TGTGCCTGGAGTGTAGCTGCAGATACGCAGTATTTT. This gives the protein CAWSVAADTQYF.

This clone came up once. The CDR3 sequence: CASSLRGTLGYTF. In DNA form, the CDR3 reads TGTGCCAGCAGTTTAAGGGGGACCTTAGGCTACACCTTC. V usage is TRBV28 and J usage is TRBJ1-2; weak D call: TRBD1 (6 bases). Germline values: CDR1 MDHEN, CDR2 SYDVKM. The CDR3 is 13 amino acids. Trimming took off 2 bases at V and 8 bases at J, with 12 bases between the two ends.

The rearrangement links TRBV5-4 to TRBJ2-1; 8 bases align to TRBD1. The CDR3 extends over 16 amino acids. Germline values: CDR1 SGHNT, CDR2 YYREEE (reference sequence). V gave up 1 base and J gave up 8 bases; unmatched junction bases: 11. The CDR3 loop is CASSLKVTGGSDEQFF. The CDR3 nucleotides are TGTGCCAGCAGCTTGAAAGTCACAGGGGGAAGCGATGAGCAGTTCTTC.

Worth noting for this clone: The sample carries other DNA sequences with the same CDR3. This CDR3 reads CASSAGTKREDTQYF. The CDR3 DNA reads as TGTGCCAGCAGCGCCGGGACTAAACGCGAGGATACGCAGTATTTT. The rearrangement uses TRBV9 and TRBJ2-3, with TRBD2 matching 7 bases. Germline CDR1 SGDLS, CDR2 YYNGEE. The J segment lost 6 bases and the V segment lost 3 bases, leaving 10 bases of the junction unmatched. The CDR3 runs to 15 residues.

V is TRBV19 and J is TRBJ2-7; 7 bases are a match to TRBD2. With V trimmed by 3 bases and J by 0 bases, 2 bases remained unmatched. Germline values: CDR1 LNHDA, CDR2 SQIVND (reference sequence). The CDR3 loop spans 14 amino acids. DNA for the CDR3: TGTGCCAGTAGTATCCGGGGGGACTCCTACGAGCAGTACTTC. This codes for CASSIRGDSYEQYF.

The J gene is TRBJ1-2, the V gene TRBV29-1, with D perhaps matching TRBD1 (5 bases). The CDR3 totals 12 residues. In germline, CDR1 is SQVTM, CDR2 ANQGSEA. V was cut by 4 bases and J by 8 bases, with 14 bases left in between. CDR3 protein: CSVAAGGGGYTF. In DNA, the CDR3 is TGCAGCGTTGCGGCAGGCGGGGGAGGCTACACCTTC.

The chain links TRBV28 to TRBJ1-5, with D possibly TRBD1 on 5 matching bases. This CDR3 has 16 amino acids. V dropped 5 bases and J dropped 0 bases, with 14 bases sitting between them. Per the germline V gene, CDR1 is MDHEN and CDR2 is SYDVKM. The CDR3 region is CASSLGGPYSNQPQHF. CDR3 bases: TGTGCCAGCAGTCTCGGGGGACCCTATAGCAATCAGCCCCAGCATTTT.